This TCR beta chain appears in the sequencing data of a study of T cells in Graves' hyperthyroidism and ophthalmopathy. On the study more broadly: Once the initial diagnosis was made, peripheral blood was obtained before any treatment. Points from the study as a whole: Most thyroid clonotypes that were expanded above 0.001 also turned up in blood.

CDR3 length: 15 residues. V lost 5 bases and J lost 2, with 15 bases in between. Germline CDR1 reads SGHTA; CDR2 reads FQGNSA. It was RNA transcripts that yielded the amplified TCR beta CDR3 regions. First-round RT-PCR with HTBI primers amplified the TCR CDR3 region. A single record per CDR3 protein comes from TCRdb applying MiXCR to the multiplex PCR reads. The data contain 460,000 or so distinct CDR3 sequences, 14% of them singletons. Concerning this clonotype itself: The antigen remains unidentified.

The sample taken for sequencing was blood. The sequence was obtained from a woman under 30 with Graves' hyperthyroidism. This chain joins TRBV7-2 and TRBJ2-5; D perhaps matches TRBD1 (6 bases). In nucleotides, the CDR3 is TGTGCCAGCAGCCCGGCCGGGACACAACAAGAGACCCAGTACTTC. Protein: CASSPAGTQQETQYF. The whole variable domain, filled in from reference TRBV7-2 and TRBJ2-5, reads GAGVSQSPSNKVTEKGKDVELRCDPISGHTALYWYRQSLGQGLEFLIYFQGNSAPDKSGLPSDRFSAERTGGSVSTLTIQRTQQEDSAVYLCASSPAGTQQETQYFGPGTRLLVL.